The clone carrying this TCR beta chain has a count of ten or more. Its antigen remains unknown. CDR1 and CDR2 from the germline V gene are LGHNA and YNFKEQ. Trimming cost V 0 bases and J 0 bases; bases outside gene matches: 8. This CDR3 has 17 residues. The data belong to a study of blood T cells in healthy people across ages. Alongside a J-beta primer mix, a sample-barcoded 5' primer served in a second PCR lasting 7 to 11 cycles. TCRdb processed the 5' RACE reads anew with MiXCR; each CDR3 protein has one entry. The sample contains approximately 960,000 distinct CDR3 sequences, about 29% of which appear only once. Study outcomes and limitations: With age, beta diversity per million T cells declined roughly linearly, significantly by approximately 40.

This same sample was also taken into another study, of T cells of mothers and their children.

The V call is TRBV4-2, the J call TRBJ2-7; TRBD1 aligns across 7 bases. The sample comprised blood. This clonotype originated in a woman aged 40 to 50 in good health. The CDR3 nucleotides are TGTGCCAGCAGCCAAGAAGTGACTAAGGGGGCCTCCTACGAGCAGTACTTC. This encodes CASSQEVTKGASYEQYF.